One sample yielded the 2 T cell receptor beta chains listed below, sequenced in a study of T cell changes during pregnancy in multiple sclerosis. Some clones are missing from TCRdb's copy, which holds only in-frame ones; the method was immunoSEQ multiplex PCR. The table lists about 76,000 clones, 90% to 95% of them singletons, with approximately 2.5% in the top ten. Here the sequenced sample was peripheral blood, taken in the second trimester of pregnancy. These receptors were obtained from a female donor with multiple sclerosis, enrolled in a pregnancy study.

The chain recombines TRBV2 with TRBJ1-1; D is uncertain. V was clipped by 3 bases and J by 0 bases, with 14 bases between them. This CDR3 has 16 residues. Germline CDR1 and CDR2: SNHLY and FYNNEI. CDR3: CASSEAGLGMNTEAFF. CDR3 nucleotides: TGTGCCAGCAGTGAGGCGGGTCTGGGGATGAACACTGAAGCTTTCTTT.

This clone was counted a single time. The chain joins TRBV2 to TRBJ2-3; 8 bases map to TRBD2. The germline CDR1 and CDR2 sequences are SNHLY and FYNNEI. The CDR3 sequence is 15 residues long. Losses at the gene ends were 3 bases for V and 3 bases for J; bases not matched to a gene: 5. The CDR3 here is CASSEGLDITDTQYF. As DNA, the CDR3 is TGTGCCAGCAGTGAGGGACTAGATATTACAGATACGCAGTATTTT.